This is a list of T cell receptor beta chains from one sample in a study of blood T cell repertoires in COVID-19. Here immunoSEQ multiplex PCR was the method, and the copy in TCRdb shows in-frame clones only, minus some. The table includes over 200,000 clones, around 84% detected once. Sequenced: peripheral blood. The receptor source for this set is an elderly woman with active or convalescent COVID-19. Both conserved end residues are part of each CDR3. D genes are given only for firm matches.

length: 15; V: TRBV7-6; D: -; CDR3: CASSSLELGGETQYF
length: 16; V: TRBV7-2; D: -; CDR3: CASSFERDTDGYEQYF
length: 14; V: TRBV18; D: -; CDR3: CASSTTGPNTEAFF
length: 16; V: TRBV15; D: -; CDR3: CATSRLMAGNNQPQHF
length: 14; V: TRBV18; D: -; CDR3: CASSPPGGAYEQYF
length: 15; V: TRBV25-1; D: TRBD2; CDR3: CASSGSGDSGNIQYF
length: 18; V: TRBV7-3; D: TRBD2; CDR3: CASSLSPVREGGTGELFF
length: 15; V: TRBV25-1; D: TRBD1; CDR3: CASSGPSGGWTEAFF
length: 16; V: TRBV9; D: TRBD2; CDR3: CASSVGTSGAKDTQYF
length: 15; V: TRBV7-2; D: -; CDR3: CASSLVSGDPDTQYF
length: 15; V: TRBV5-1; D: TRBD2; CDR3: CASSTGRSGTYEQYF
length: 15; V: TRBV7-2; D: -; CDR3: CASSFGSGSQETQYF
length: 15; V: TRBV7-9; D: TRBD1; CDR3: CASSPPGTGLSPLHF
length: 13; V: TRBV28; D: TRBD1; CDR3: CASSYTGVTEAFF
length: 14; V: TRBV7-9; D: -; CDR3: CASSLGTGTYEQYF
length: 14; V: TRBV27; D: TRBD1; CDR3: CASRSGTGVLGYTF
length: 14; V: TRBV11-3; D: TRBD2; CDR3: CASSLSGATDTQYF
length: 15; V: TRBV11-2; D: TRBD1; CDR3: CASSLGGTALEKLFF
length: 13; V: TRBV18; D: -; CDR3: CASRTTGTGELFF
length: 16; V: TRBV7-3; D: -; CDR3: CASSLQAGANTGELFF
length: 14; V: TRBV9; D: -; CDR3: CASSPQGVKNIQYF
length: 15; V: TRBV2; D: TRBD1; CDR3: CASSYRGMGIDTQYF
length: 16; V: TRBV7-9; D: TRBD2; CDR3: CASSLLRTSGTVEQFF
length: 12; V: TRBV10-3; D: -; CDR3: CAISDRADTQYF
length: 13; V: TRBV30; D: -; CDR3: CAWRTHPSEKLFF
length: 16; V: TRBV28; D: -; CDR3: CASRESVSSSGNTIYF
length: 15; V: TRBV18; D: TRBD1; CDR3: CASSPDRGGNQPQHF
length: 12; V: TRBV11-3; D: -; CDR3: CASSLTVYGYTF
length: 13; V: TRBV19; D: -; CDR3: CASTPRGRETQYF
length: 15; V: TRBV7-9; D: -; CDR3: CASSQQGNGNQPQHF
length: 12; V: TRBV5-1; D: TRBD1; CDR3: CASSLPGTGQYF
length: 14; V: TRBV19; D: -; CDR3: CASSLRDNGNTIYF
length: 20; V: TRBV3-1/TRBV3-2; D: -; CDR3: CASSQGAWGRVKGGRSPLHF
length: 15; V: TRBV10-3; D: TRBD2; CDR3: CAVRAGVLGKETQYF
length: 15; V: TRBV18; D: -; CDR3: CASSPVVRGSYEQYF
length: 15; V: TRBV7-8; D: -; CDR3: CASSSQGNYNSPLHF
length: 16; V: TRBV18; D: TRBD1; CDR3: CASSPGQGSRNTEAFF
length: 15; V: TRBV27; D: -; CDR3: CASSFAVMSYNEQFF
length: 13; V: TRBV30; D: TRBD1; CDR3: CAWNGQGGAEAFF
length: 14; V: TRBV5-1; D: -; CDR3: CASSPGVGADTQYF
length: 16; V: TRBV7-6; D: -; CDR3: CASSSGLGGTNEKLFF
length: 15; V: TRBV7-9; D: -; CDR3: CASSLLDSAQETQYF
length: 11; V: TRBV12-3/TRBV12-4; D: -; CDR3: CASSSGGEQFF
length: 13; V: TRBV19; D: TRBD1; CDR3: CASSTRDREGYTF
length: 15; V: TRBV7-3; D: TRBD1; CDR3: CASSPGQGVLTGYTF
length: 16; V: TRBV6-1; D: TRBD2; CDR3: CASSEVAGGRSDTQYF
length: 15; V: TRBV7-3; D: TRBD1; CDR3: CASSIGQGVNNEQFF
length: 15; V: TRBV5-6; D: -; CDR3: CASSLRGQYQETQYF
length: 15; V: TRBV9; D: TRBD1; CDR3: CASSVGGGANTEAFF
length: 16; V: TRBV7-2; D: TRBD1; CDR3: CASSLVGQGANSPLHF
length: 14; V: TRBV2; D: -; CDR3: CASRPEGLAGELFF
length: 16; V: TRBV9; D: -; CDR3: CASSAPGRTSGNTIYF
length: 13; V: TRBV12-3/TRBV12-4; D: TRBD1; CDR3: CASRLDRNYGYTF
length: 13; V: TRBV28; D: TRBD1; CDR3: CASSLGTGQPQHF
length: 14; V: TRBV16; D: -; CDR3: CASSQSGSNQPQHF
length: 14; V: TRBV11-2; D: -; CDR3: CASSLLFSDTEAFF
length: 13; V: TRBV6-6; D: TRBD2; CDR3: CASSREGSYEQYF
length: 17; V: TRBV7-9; D: TRBD1; CDR3: CASSLVGRGLEFTEAFF
length: 16; V: TRBV21-1; D: -; CDR3: CASSKRTGGMNTEAFF